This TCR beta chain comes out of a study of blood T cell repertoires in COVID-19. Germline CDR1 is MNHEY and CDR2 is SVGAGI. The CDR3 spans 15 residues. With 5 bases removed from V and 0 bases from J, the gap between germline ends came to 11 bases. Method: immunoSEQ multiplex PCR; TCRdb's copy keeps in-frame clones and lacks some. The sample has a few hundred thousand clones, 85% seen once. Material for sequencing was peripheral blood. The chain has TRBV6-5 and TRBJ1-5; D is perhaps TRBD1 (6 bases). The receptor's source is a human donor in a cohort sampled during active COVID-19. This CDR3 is CASSRQAYSNQPQHF. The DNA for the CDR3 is TGTGCCAGCAGTCGACAGGCCTATAGCAATCAGCCCCAGCATTTT.